This is a list of T cell receptor beta chains from one sample in a study of early T cells in non-severe SARS-CoV-2 infection. Each CDR3 protein is one row after TCRdb ran MiXCR on the 5' RACE reads. Counted here are tens of thousands of distinct CDR3 sequences, roughly 13% occurring once; the ten biggest clones make up about 4.7%. The sequenced material came from whole blood. The receptors come from an adult who was a healthcare worker with PCR-confirmed SARS-CoV-2 infection or an uninfected control (not recorded which). CDR3s include the opening cysteine and the closing phenylalanine or tryptophan. D genes are given only for firm matches. The size entry is marked missing in some rows and otherwise reads once, few, many or a size class.

abundance | j_gene | d_gene | v_gene | CDR3nt | CDR3aa
- | TRBJ2-7 | - | TRBV11-1 | TGTGCCAGCAGTTACGGTACCCTCTACGAGCAGTACTTC | CASSYGTLYEQYF
many | TRBJ1-1 | TRBD1 | TRBV9 | TGTGCCAGCAGCGTAGGGTCCTCAGGGGGAACCACTGAAGCTTTCTTT | CASSVGSSGGTTEAFF
many | TRBJ2-1 | - | TRBV14 | TGTGCCAGCAGCCGCAGAGTGGGGCCGGGGTCTGAGCAGTTCTTC | CASSRRVGPGSEQFF
many | TRBJ1-2 | - | TRBV7-2 | TGTGCCAGCAGCTCGGGGGTGAACTATGGCTACACCTTC | CASSSGVNYGYTF
- | TRBJ2-2 | - | TRBV6-2/TRBV6-3 | TGTGCCAGCAGTTTTTTACGAGAGACCGGGGAGCTGTTTTTT | CASSFLRETGELFF
once | TRBJ1-1 | - | TRBV10-3 | TGTGCCATCACCCCCGGGACGGCGAACACTGAAGCTTTCTTT | CAITPGTANTEAFF
- | TRBJ1-1 | - | TRBV15 | TGTGCCACCAGCAGAGATGAGCAAGCTGAAGCTTTCTTT | CATSRDEQAEAFF
- | TRBJ2-5 | TRBD2 | TRBV3-1 | TGTGCCAGCAGCCACCTAGCGGGGCTGGAGACCCAGTACTTC | CASSHLAGLETQYF
few | TRBJ2-7 | - | TRBV9 | TGTGCCAGCAGCGACGGGGTGAACACCTACGAGCAGTACTTC | CASSDGVNTYEQYF
many | TRBJ2-1 | TRBD2 | TRBV11-1 | TGTGCCAGCAGCTTACGCGCAGCGGGGGGGTCCAGTGAGCAGTTCTTC | CASSLRAAGGSSEQFF
many | TRBJ1-6 | TRBD1 | TRBV6-5 | TGTGCCAGCAGTGGACCGGGACAGGTGGATTCACCCCTCCACTTT | CASSGPGQVDSPLHF
many | TRBJ2-7 | - | TRBV3-1 | TGTGCCAGCAGCCAAATGACAGACTCCTACGAGCAGTACTTC | CASSQMTDSYEQYF
many | TRBJ2-6 | TRBD1 | TRBV12-3/TRBV12-4 | TGTGCCAGCAGTTCCCGGGACAGGGAAGATCGAGGGGCCAACGTCCTGACTTTC | CASSSRDREDRGANVLTF
few | TRBJ1-2 | TRBD1 | TRBV7-8 | TGTGCCAGCAGCCTGAGACAGGGTTTTGGTGTAGGAGGCTACACCTTC | CASSLRQGFGVGGYTF
- | TRBJ1-5 | - | TRBV4-1 | TGCGCCAGCAGCCTGCAATTGGACCGCAATCAGCCCCAGCATTTT | CASSLQLDRNQPQHF
- | TRBJ2-1 | TRBD2 | TRBV11-1 | TGTGCCAGCAGCTTTATCTTTAGCGGGGGCGAGCAGTTCTTC | CASSFIFSGGEQFF
many | TRBJ2-7 | - | TRBV12-5 | TGTGCTAGTGGTCCTGAGGGGGGCGAGCAGTACTTC | CASGPEGGEQYF
- | TRBJ1-3 | - | TRBV9 | TGTGCCAGCAGCCAGGTGTCTGGAAACACCATATATTTT | CASSQVSGNTIYF
many | TRBJ2-2 | TRBD2 | TRBV5-1 | TGCGCCAGCAGCTTCGCAACTAGCGACACCGGGGAGCTGTTTTTT | CASSFATSDTGELFF
few | TRBJ2-5 | - | TRBV7-2 | TGTGCCAGCAGCTTACGTTTGTCCAGAGAGACCCAGTACTTC | CASSLRLSRETQYF
many | TRBJ1-2 | - | TRBV7-7 | TGTGCTAGCAGCCCCCTCGGAGGCAACTACTATGGCTACACCTTC | CASSPLGGNYYGYTF
few | TRBJ2-7 | - | TRBV7-8 | TGTGCCAGCAGCTTAGGAAGGACAGCCCTATACTACGAGCAGTACTTC | CASSLGRTALYYEQYF
many | TRBJ2-3 | - | TRBV5-1 | TGCGCCAGCAGCTTAACACAAGTCACAGATACGCAGTATTTT | CASSLTQVTDTQYF
many | TRBJ2-7 | - | TRBV6-2/TRBV6-3 | TGTGCCAGCAGTTACGGAGACAGGACAAAGCAGTACTTC | CASSYGDRTKQYF
- | TRBJ2-5 | TRBD2 | TRBV12-3/TRBV12-4 | TGTGCCAGCAGCATTAGCGGGGGGGCTGGGGAGACCCAGTACTTC | CASSISGGAGETQYF